This T cell receptor beta chain was identified during a study of T cell responses to AZD1222 COVID-19 vaccine. Here immunoSEQ multiplex PCR was the method, and the copy in TCRdb shows in-frame clones only, minus some. The sample has over 130,000 clones, roughly 90% seen once. Sequencing used peripheral blood, obtained on day 0 of AZD1222 vaccination. The clonotype was recovered from an adult in good health.

The CDR3: CASSLFLQGQETQYF. CDR3 nucleotides: TGTGCCAGCAGCTTGTTCCTCCAGGGGCAAGAGACCCAGTACTTC. The chain is built from TRBV7-6 and TRBJ2-5, with D tentatively TRBD1 (6 bases). Trimming took off 3 bases at V and 2 bases at J, with 13 bases between the two ends. Germline CDR1 SGHVS, CDR2 FNYEAQ. The CDR3 consists of 15 residues.